Detailed here is one T cell receptor beta chain. The germline V and J ends were trimmed by 3 bases and 0 bases, with 7 bases remaining between them. The CDR3 runs to 15 residues. The V gene's germline CDR1 is KGHDR and CDR2 SFDVKD. Sample time point: persistent/refractory GD, antithyroid drugs over 5 years with positive TRAb. With RNA extracted from PBMCs as input, the TCR library was made. CDR3 regions were amplified by Arm-PCR using iRepertoire HTBI primers to build TCR beta libraries. One entry per CDR3 protein, called by TCRdb with MiXCR from the multiplex PCR reads. The table lists a few hundred thousand distinct CDR3 sequences, about 20% of them singletons, with around 13% in the top ten. The data originate from a study of regulatory T cells in long-lasting Graves disease.

Sequenced material: peripheral blood mononuclear cells (PBMCs), taken when the disease was refractory, from a patient treated with antithyroid drugs. The chain carries TRBV24-1 and TRBJ2-2; D unclear. The source is a female donor with Graves disease. In nucleotides, the CDR3 is TGTGCCACCAGTGATCCTCTTACGAACACCGGGGAGCTGTTTTTT. Its translation is CATSDPLTNTGELFF.